Only one count was recorded for the clone carrying this TCR beta chain. These data belong to a study of control samples from healthy donors and cancer patients. Repertoires were generated with immunoSEQ multiplex PCR, while TCRdb's copy carries only in-frame clones and drops some. The sample shows 20,000 or so clones, approximately 85% of them seen only once. The germline V gene encodes CDR1 SEHNR and CDR2 FQNEAQ (reference sequence). The CDR3 runs to 13 residues. V lost 0 bases to trimming and J lost 7 bases, with 9 bases between them. Sequenced input: PBMCs. The chain couples TRBV7-9 to TRBJ1-2, with D possibly being TRBD1 (5 bases). The origin of this receptor is a man aged 60 to 69 with head and neck cancer. This CDR3 reads CASSLAGEGGYTF. CDR3 bases: TGTGCCAGCAGCTTAGCAGGGGAAGGTGGCTACACCTTC.